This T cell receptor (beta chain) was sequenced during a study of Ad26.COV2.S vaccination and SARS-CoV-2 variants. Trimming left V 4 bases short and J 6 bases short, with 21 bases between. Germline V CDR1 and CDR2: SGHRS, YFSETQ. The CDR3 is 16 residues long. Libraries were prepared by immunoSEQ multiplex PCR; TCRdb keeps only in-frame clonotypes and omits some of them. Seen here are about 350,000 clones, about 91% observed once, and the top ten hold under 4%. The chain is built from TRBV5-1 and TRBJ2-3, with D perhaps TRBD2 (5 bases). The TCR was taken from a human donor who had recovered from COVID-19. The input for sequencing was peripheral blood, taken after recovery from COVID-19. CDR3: CASSARMGFRGDTQYF. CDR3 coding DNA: TGCGCCAGCAGCGCGCGGATGGGGTTCCGGGGTGATACGCAGTATTTT.